This T cell receptor beta chain was sequenced in a study of PD-1 blockade in classical Hodgkin lymphoma. General study points: Diminished baseline TCR diversity has been reported in newly diagnosed patients relative to healthy donors.

This CDR3 is built from 15 residues. V was pared by 9 bases and J by 6 bases, with 10 bases of the junction left unmatched. Germline lookup yields CDR1 LNHDA and CDR2 SQIVND (reference sequence). Clones were read by immunoSEQ multiplex PCR, and TCRdb kept only the in-frame ones, dropping some. This table has around 13,000 clones, 80% appearing once. Of note for this clone: The antigen remains undetermined.

Every single patient, without exception, relapsed after autologous stem cell transplantation, and brentuximab vedotin exposure varied. Complete response, partial response or progressive disease was each patient's best response. The chain joins TRBV19 to TRBJ1-6, with 8 bases that match TRBD1. The receptor was isolated from a human donor with classical Hodgkin lymphoma. The material was peripheral blood mononuclear cells (PBMCs), obtained at baseline. CDR3 in amino acids: CASTRPGGGNSPLHF. The DNA of the CDR3 is TGTGCCAGCACCCGGCCAGGGGGCGGTAATTCACCCCTCCACTTT.